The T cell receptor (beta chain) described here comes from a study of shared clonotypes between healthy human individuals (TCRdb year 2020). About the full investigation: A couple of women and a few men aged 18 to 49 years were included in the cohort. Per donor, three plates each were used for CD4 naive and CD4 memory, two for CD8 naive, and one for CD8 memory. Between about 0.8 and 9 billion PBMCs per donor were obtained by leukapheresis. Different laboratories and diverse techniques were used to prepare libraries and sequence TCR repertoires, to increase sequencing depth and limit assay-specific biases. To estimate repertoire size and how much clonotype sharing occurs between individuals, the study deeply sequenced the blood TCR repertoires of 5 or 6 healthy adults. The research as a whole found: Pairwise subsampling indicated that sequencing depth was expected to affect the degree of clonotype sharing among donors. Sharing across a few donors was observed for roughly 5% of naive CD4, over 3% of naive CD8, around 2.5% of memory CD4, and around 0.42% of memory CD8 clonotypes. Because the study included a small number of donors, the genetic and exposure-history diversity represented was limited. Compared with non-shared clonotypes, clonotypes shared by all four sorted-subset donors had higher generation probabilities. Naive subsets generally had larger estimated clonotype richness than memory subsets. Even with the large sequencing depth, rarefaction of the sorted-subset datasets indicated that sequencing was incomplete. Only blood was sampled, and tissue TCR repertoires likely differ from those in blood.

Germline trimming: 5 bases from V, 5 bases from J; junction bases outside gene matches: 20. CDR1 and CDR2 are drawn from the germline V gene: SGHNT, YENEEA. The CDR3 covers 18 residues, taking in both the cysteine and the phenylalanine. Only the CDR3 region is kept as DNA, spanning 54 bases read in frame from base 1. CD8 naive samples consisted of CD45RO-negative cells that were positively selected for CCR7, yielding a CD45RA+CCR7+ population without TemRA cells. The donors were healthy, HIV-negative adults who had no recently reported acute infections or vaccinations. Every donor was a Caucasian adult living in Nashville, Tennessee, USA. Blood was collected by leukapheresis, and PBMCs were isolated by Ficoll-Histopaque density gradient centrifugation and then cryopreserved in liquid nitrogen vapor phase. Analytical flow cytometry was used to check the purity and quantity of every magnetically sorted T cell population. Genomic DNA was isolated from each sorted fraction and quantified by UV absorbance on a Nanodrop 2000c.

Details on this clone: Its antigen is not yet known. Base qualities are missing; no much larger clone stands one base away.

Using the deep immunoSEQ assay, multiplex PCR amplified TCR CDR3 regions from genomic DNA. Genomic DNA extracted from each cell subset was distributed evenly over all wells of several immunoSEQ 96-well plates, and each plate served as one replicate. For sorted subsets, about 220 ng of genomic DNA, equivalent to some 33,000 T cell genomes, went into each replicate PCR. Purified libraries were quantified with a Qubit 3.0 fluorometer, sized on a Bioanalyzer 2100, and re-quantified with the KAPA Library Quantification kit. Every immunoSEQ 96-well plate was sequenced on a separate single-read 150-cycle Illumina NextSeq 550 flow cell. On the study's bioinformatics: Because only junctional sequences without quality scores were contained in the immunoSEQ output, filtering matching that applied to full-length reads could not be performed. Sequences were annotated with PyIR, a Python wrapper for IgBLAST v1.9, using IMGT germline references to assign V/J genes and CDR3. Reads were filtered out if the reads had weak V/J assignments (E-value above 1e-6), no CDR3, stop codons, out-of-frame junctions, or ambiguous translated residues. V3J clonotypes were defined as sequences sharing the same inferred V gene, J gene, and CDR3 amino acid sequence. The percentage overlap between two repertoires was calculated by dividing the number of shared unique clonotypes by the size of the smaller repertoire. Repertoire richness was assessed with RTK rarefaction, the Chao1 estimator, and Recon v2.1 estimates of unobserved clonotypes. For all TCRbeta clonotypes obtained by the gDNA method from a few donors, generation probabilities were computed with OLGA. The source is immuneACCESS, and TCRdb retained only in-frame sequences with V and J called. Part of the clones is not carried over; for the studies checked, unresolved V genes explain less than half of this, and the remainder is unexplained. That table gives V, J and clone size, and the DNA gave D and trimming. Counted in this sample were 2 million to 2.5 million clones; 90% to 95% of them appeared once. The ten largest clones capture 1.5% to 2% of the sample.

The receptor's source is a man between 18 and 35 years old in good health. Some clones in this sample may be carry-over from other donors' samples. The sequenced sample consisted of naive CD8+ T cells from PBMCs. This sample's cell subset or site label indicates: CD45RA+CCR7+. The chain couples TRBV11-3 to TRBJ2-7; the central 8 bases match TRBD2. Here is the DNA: TGTGCCAGCAGCGCCCAGTCGAAGAGGGGCGGGAGGTTGGACGAGCAGTACTTC. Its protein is CASSAQSKRGGRLDEQYF.